This T cell receptor beta chain appears in the sequencing data of a study of blood T cell repertoires in COVID-19 (dated by TCRdb to the early 2020s). Broadly, across the study: Samples from collaborators originated in the United States, Italy and Spain and spanned both the acute and convalescent phases of COVID-19. HLA class I and class II types, where available, came from metadata supplied by the sample provider rather than from assay-based typing. Sample metadata almost always included a de-identified subject ID, COVID-19 status, age in years and sex. The prospective study material was composed of cDNA or gDNA derived from T cells, B-cell-depleted T cells, or PBMCs. The repertoires were made available in a free public database intended to serve as a resource for research on the immune response to SARS-CoV-2. The samples were drawn from two sources: the first 160 participants of the ongoing ImmuneRACE study, and 1,000 to 1,500 subjects contributed by 6 global collaborators. Subjects who had been exposed to COVID-19, were actively infected with it, or had recovered from it provided the deeply sampled blood TCRbeta repertoires that made up the dataset.

This clone was detected only once. Its binding antigen is unknown. Nothing much larger sits one base from this clone, and base qualities are not available. Overall study results and their limits: The amount of clinical and demographic metadata varied by source and participant and was provided uncurated.

Enrolling through a virtual design, the prospective study's participants ranged in age from roughly 18 to 90 years and lived across roughly 24 United States geographic areas. To assign participants to cohorts, the prospective study relied on clinical history that participants themselves reported in a screening survey and a study questionnaire. ImmuneRACE Cohort 3 recovered participants were defined by two consecutive negative NP/OP PCR tests, healthcare professional clearance, or symptom resolution. Mobile phlebotomists in the prospective study collected whole blood, serum and a nasopharyngeal or oropharyngeal swab from every participant. Over an approximately two-month period, participants in the prospective study had the option of providing additional blood draws and questionnaires. Before DNA extraction, prospective study blood samples were shipped either frozen or at room temperature. TCRbeta CDR3 regions were amplified from genomic DNA using the immunoSEQ Assay, a bias-controlled multiplex PCR. The study's own analysis went as follows. Nucleated cell counts per sample were estimated from amplification of reference gene primers within the assay. To quantify the absolute abundance of each unique TCRbeta CDR3 rearrangement, sequence reads were collapsed and filtered. For each sample, productive Simpson clonality was calculated as the square root of Simpson's diversity index over productive rearrangements. TCRdb carries this immuneACCESS record with in-frame sequences only. Its versions omit some clonotypes, under half of them owing to an unresolved V gene in the studies checked, with the rest unexplained. From that table come the V and J calls and clone size; the DNA was used to work out D and trimming. This sample lists about 270,000 clones; about 88% were detected once. The ten largest clonotypes hold about 3% of the sample.

The origin of this receptor is a woman aged 50 to 65 who had recovered from COVID-19. The sequencing sample was made of PBMCs or T cells enriched from blood (not recorded which).

The DNA sequence is TGTGCCAGCAGCCCCCCGGGACTAGCGGGAGCAGATACGCAGTATTTT. Translated, this is CASSPPGLAGADTQYF. Rearrangement joined TRBV28 to TRBJ2-3, with 14 bases matching TRBD2. Unmatched junction bases come to 6, with V trimmed by 6 bases and J by 4 bases. There are 16 amino acids in the CDR3, from cysteine to phenylalanine inclusive. Only CDR3 DNA is held: 48 bases, read in frame from base 1. Via the germline V gene, CDR1 is MDHEN and CDR2 SYDVKM.